This T cell receptor beta chain was identified during a study of Tregs in tolerant kidney transplant recipients. Study details: Mixed chimerism was transient after nonmyeloablative marrow transplants from related graft donors.

The assay was immunoSEQ multiplex PCR, and TCRdb's table has in-frame clones only and misses some. In total, the table holds under 40,000 clones. V gave up 4 bases and J gave up 0 bases; unmatched junction bases: 5. Germline CDR1 SGHTA, CDR2 FQGNSA. The CDR3 is 15 amino acids. General observations from the study: The most relevant donor-specific Treg TCRbeta repertoire apparently came from expansion with activated donor B cells. Changing PCR primers prevented nucleotide comparison between some patients' samples.

Comments on this clone: The target antigen is unknown. The observed sequence ends 3 residues before the CDR3 terminus, with the missing tail filled in from the germline J gene.

Unstimulated Tregs (CD4+CD25+CD127-) and CD4+CD25- non-Tregs were sorted from PBMCs. This receptor was identified in a human donor who received a combined kidney and bone marrow transplant. This sequence joins TRBV7-2 and TRBJ2-7; 8 bases are a match to TRBD2. The specimen comprised CD8+ T cells from blood, sampled before the transplant. The CDR3 reads CASSSSGLSSYEQYF. The part of the CDR3 DNA that was read is TGTGCCAGCAGCTCTAGCGGGCTAAGCTCCTACGAG. The variable domain in full, with the rest retrieved from reference TRBV7-2 and TRBJ2-7, is GAGVSQSPSNKVTEKGKDVELRCDPISGHTALYWYRQSLGQGLEFLIYFQGNSAPDKSGLPSDRFSAERTGGSVSTLTIQRTQQEDSAVYLCASSSSGLSSYEQYFGPGTRLTVT.